Sequencing of this T cell receptor beta chain was carried out in a study of beta chain features in type 1 diabetes. This clone has a handful of counts. Its antigen is unknown. The germline V gene has CDR1 SGHTA and CDR2 FQGTGA. The CDR3 has 16 residues. V lost 5 bases to trimming and J lost 3 bases; unmatched junction nucleotides: 8. Whole-study findings and limits: Moderate yet significant TCRB CDR3 shortening was seen in Type 1 diabetes patients in all four CD4+ subsets.

Naive, central memory, regulatory and stem cell-like memory cells within the CD4+ compartment were sorted using CD45RO/CCR7/CD25/CD127/CD95/CD27. The investigators reverse transcribed all of the isolated RNA, so they sequenced expressed TCRB transcripts. Here immunoSEQ multiplex PCR was the method, and the copy in TCRdb shows in-frame clones only, minus some. The sample contains about 150,000 clones, approximately 8.8% of which appear only once. The sample was central memory CD4+ T cells from blood. The chain couples TRBV7-3 to TRBJ2-2, with 8 bases aligning to TRBD1. The receptor's source is a woman in her 30s with type 1 diabetes. CDR3 loop: CASSPTGDVDTGELFF. The DNA for the CDR3 is TGTGCCAGCAGCCCGACAGGGGATGTTGACACCGGGGAGCTGTTTTTT.